Detailed here is one T cell receptor beta chain. Its target is not known. These data belong to a study of CD8+ T cells in alopecia areata. Study-level information: Once tofacitinib had been taken for 6 to 18 months, 6 months off drug followed. The study, taken as a whole, reports: For lesional scalp, especially alopecia totalis/universalis, clonality was higher than in normal scalp.

Stated treatment: oral pan-JAK inhibitor, 5-10 mg twice daily. The CDR3 runs to 15 residues. Extracted RNA was reverse transcribed, and the resulting cDNA served as sequencing template. Some clones are missing from TCRdb's copy, which holds only in-frame ones; the method was immunoSEQ multiplex PCR. The profile covers roughly 190,000 clones, with approximately 67% appearing a single time and roughly 1.3% taken by the ten largest. The sequence was collected from a human donor with alopecia areata. This specimen consisted of CD4+ T cells sorted from blood, obtained around week 50, from a patient treated with tofacitinib. The chain couples TRBV21-1 to TRBJ2-7; the D call of TRBD2 is as the table states it, not checked on the DNA. TRBV21-1 is a recognized pseudogene. DNA of the CDR3: TGTGCCAGCAGCAAAGCGTCGGAGATTTCCTACGAGCAGTACTTC. Translating it yields CASSKASEISYEQYF.